Listed here are 5 T cell receptor beta chains from one sample, sequenced in a study of radiation and T cells in renal cell carcinoma. Time point reported: blood 2 weeks post-SBRT. Treatment here: 15 Gy SBRT to primary tumor, nephrectomy 4 weeks later. Method: immunoSEQ multiplex PCR; TCRdb's copy keeps in-frame clones and lacks some. Among roughly 130,000 clones, 88% were seen once, and the ten largest hold more than 5%. The sample in question was blood, obtained from a patient whose treatment included radiotherapy and nephrectomy. The receptors here all came from a woman aged 70-85 years with renal cell carcinoma.

The chain joins TRBV7-9 to TRBJ2-1; D possibly corresponds to TRBD1 (6 bases). The CDR3 runs 15 residues. The V end was cut by 1 base, the J end by 2 bases, with 9 bases between. Per the germline V gene, CDR1 is SEHNR and CDR2 is FQNEAQ (reference sequence). The CDR3 spells CASSLVRGPYNEQFF. In DNA, the CDR3 is TGTGCCAGCAGCTTAGTCAGGGGCCCCTACAATGAGCAGTTCTTC.

This rearrangement joins TRBV7-2 to TRBJ2-7, with 7 bases lining up with TRBD2. V lost 1 base, J lost 2 bases, and 8 bases stayed unmatched. The germline V gene has CDR1 SGHTA and CDR2 FQGNSA. The CDR3 totals 16 residues. Here the CDR3 reads CASSLEWGTKTYEQYF. CDR3 sequence (DNA): TGTGCCAGCAGCTTAGAATGGGGGACTAAAACCTACGAGCAGTACTTC. Complete variable domain (other parts from reference TRBV7-2 and TRBJ2-7): GAGVSQSPSNKVTEKGKDVELRCDPISGHTALYWYRQSLGQGLEFLIYFQGNSAPDKSGLPSDRFSAERTGGSVSTLTIQRTQQEDSAVYLCASSLEWGTKTYEQYFGPGTRLTVT.

CDR3 residues: CSDRSNYGYTF. CDR3 bases: TGCAGCGACAGGTCTAACTATGGCTACACCTTC. The chain links TRBV29-1 to TRBJ1-2, with D possibly matching TRBD1 (5 bases). This CDR3 spans 11 amino acids. CDR1 and CDR2 from the germline V gene are SQVTM and ANQGSEA. V was pared by 7 bases and J by 0 bases, with 6 bases between. Drawing the rest from reference TRBV29-1 and TRBJ1-2, the complete variable domain is SAVISQKPSRDICQRGTSLTIQCQVDSQVTMMFWYRQQPGQSLTLIATANQGSEATYESGFVIDKFPISRPNLTFSTLTVSNMSPEDSSIYLCSDRSNYGYTFGSGTRLTVV.

The gene calls are TRBV5-6 and TRBJ2-5; D unresolved. CDR1 and CDR2 (germline): SGHDT, YYEEEE. The CDR3 is 15 amino acids. Trimming stripped 4 bases from V and 1 base from J, with 14 bases between. The CDR3 DNA sequence: TGTGCCAGCAGCGCCTACAGAGAAAGCCAAGAGACCCAGTACTTC. It encodes CASSAYRESQETQYF.

This rearrangement joins TRBV7-8 to TRBJ2-2; D ambiguous. Germline values: CDR1 SGHVS, CDR2 FQNEAQ. V shed 3 bases and J shed 1 base, with 6 bases lying between them. The length of the CDR3 is 14 residues. The CDR3 nucleotides read TGTGCCAGCAGCTTGTCGAGGAACACCGGGGAGCTGTTTTTT. Residues: CASSLSRNTGELFF. The whole variable domain, remainder taken from reference TRBV7-8 and TRBJ2-2, is GAGVSQSPRYKVAKRGQDVALRCDPISGHVSLFWYQQALGQGPEFLTYFQNEAQLDKSGLPSDRFFAERPEGSVSTLKIQRTQQEDSAVYLCASSLSRNTGELFFGEGSRLTVL.